The clone carrying this TCR beta chain occurred many times. Its antigen is unidentified. The data derive from a study of T-cell reconstitution after alpha-beta-depleted transplantation in children. Notes on the study in general: About two months after transplant, alpha-beta T cells reportedly came from several hundred expanded graft clones. Surviving recipient T cells and thymic progenitors underlay high day-60 TCRbeta diversity in some patients. It was newly produced T cells that mostly accounted for T-cell counts and diversity one year after transplant.

CDR3 length: 16 amino acids. TCRbeta library construction was performed incorporating unique molecular identifiers. TCRdb used MiXCR to reprocess the PCR reads, holding one entry per CDR3 protein. The sample has 150,000 to 250,000 distinct CDR3 sequences; about 6% are singletons. Sequenced here: PBMCs, sampled before TCRalphabeta/CD19-depleted stem cell transplant. The source is a girl under three years old with combined immunodeficiency, due to receive a stem cell transplant. The genes are TRBV21-1 and TRBJ2-7; the D call in the table, TRBD1, was not verified against the DNA. TRBV21-1 is described as a pseudogene. CDR3 DNA sequence: TGTGCCAGCAAATTAAGGGGACAGGGCGACTCCTACGAGCAGTACTTC. Its protein product is CASKLRGQGDSYEQYF.